This T cell receptor beta chain was identified in a study of blood T cell repertoires in COVID-19. Study as a whole: PBMCs, B-cell-depleted T cells, or T cells provided the cDNA or gDNA that made up the material.

Germline V gene lookup returns CDR1 SNHLY and CDR2 FYNNEI. V dropped 4 bases and J dropped 2 bases, with 9 bases sitting between them. The CDR3 runs to 13 residues. In assigning cohorts, the study relied on participant-reported clinical history. All exposed participants met a person with COVID-19 within 2 weeks before entering the study. Original processing methods: Counts of nucleated cells, estimated from reference gene primer amplification, were obtained. Assay used: immunoSEQ multiplex PCR; TCRdb lists only in-frame clones, some missing. The DNA gave D and trimming, while V, J and clone size come from that table. The sample holds 400,000 to 500,000 clones, about 88% seen once.

This chain links TRBV2 with TRBJ2-7, with D maybe TRBD1 (5 bases). Sequencing input: PBMCs or T cells enriched from blood (not recorded which). This clonotype originated in a woman aged 18-30 years who had been exposed to COVID-19. The CDR3 protein is CASSVARAYEQYF. CDR3 sequence (DNA): TGTGCCAGCAGTGTGGCCAGGGCCTACGAGCAGTACTTC.